This paragraph reports one TCR beta chain. Its cognate antigen is unknown. Researchers ran immunoSEQ v3.0 at survey level. The protocol was immunoSEQ multiplex PCR, while the TCRdb copy is restricted to in-frame clones and leaves out a portion. The table records about 43,000 clones, more than 75% of them present only once. Looked up from germline, CDR1 is SGHAT and CDR2 is FQNNGV. Trimming took 5 bases from V and 1 from J; bases not matched to a gene: 4. The length of the CDR3 is 15 residues. The data were taken from a study of long-term antiretroviral therapy in people with HIV. Study results and caveats: Transplant donor controls retained higher diversity, though diversity increased after ART.

Per donor, a minimum of one pre-ART and a minimum of two post-ART PBMC samples were available. V gene TRBV11-2 combines with J gene TRBJ2-2; 7 nucleotides line up with TRBD2. The source material was unsorted PBMCs, sampled 0.1 years before starting antiretroviral therapy. This TCR derives from a woman in her forties or fifties with HIV. CDR3 region: CASSLGTKNTGELFF. The DNA of the CDR3 is TGTGCCAGCAGCCTCGGGACTAAGAACACCGGGGAGCTGTTTTTT.